This record looks at one T cell receptor (beta chain) sequence and its context. This sample was included in a study of sequential checkpoint blockade in melanoma. Here immunoSEQ multiplex PCR was the method, and the copy in TCRdb shows in-frame clones only, minus some. The sample comprises fewer than 3,000 clones, more than 20% of which are singletons, and approximately 17% rests with the top ten. Treatment in this sample: randomized to nivolumab then ipilimumab (arm A) or the reverse (arm B). The trim removed 5 bases at V and 5 bases at J, leaving 8 bases unmatched. The CDR3 runs to 14 residues. Germline-derived CDR1 and CDR2 are MGHDK and SYGVNS.

The sample was tumor tissue (inferred from file names), taken from a patient given nivolumab and ipilimumab in sequence. The rearrangement links TRBV25-1 to TRBJ1-1; 7 bases match TRBD1. This receptor was obtained from a human donor with melanoma. CDR3 in amino acids: CASSRGQVSTEAFF. The CDR3 region has the DNA TGTGCCAGCAGTAGAGGACAGGTTTCTACTGAAGCTTTCTTT.